The clone carrying this T cell receptor (beta chain) appeared many times. Arm-PCR of CDR3 regions and iRepertoire HTBI primers were used to build TCR beta libraries. Each CDR3 protein is one row after TCRdb ran MiXCR on the multiplex PCR reads. Of 300,000 to 400,000 distinct CDR3 sequences listed, 16% are singletons. The sample is drawn from a study of regulatory T cells in long-lasting Graves disease. The V end lost 0 bases, the J end lost 5 bases, and 12 bases lay between the germline ends. CDR1 SGHRS and CDR2 YFSETQ come from the germline V gene. This CDR3 contains 15 residues. Time point indicated: newly diagnosed GD, antithyroid drugs for less than 3 months. Preparation of the TCR library used RNA extracted from PBMCs. This same sample was also part of a study on T cells in Graves' hyperthyroidism and ophthalmopathy.

The V call is TRBV5-1, the J call TRBJ2-1; a weak D match, TRBD2 (5 bases). The receptor was isolated from a middle-aged man with Graves disease. This sample comprised peripheral blood mononuclear cells (PBMCs), obtained at new diagnosis, from a patient treated with antithyroid drugs. In nucleotides, the CDR3 is TGCGCCAGCAGCTTGGGATGGCTAGCTAACAATGAGCAGTTCTTC. Amino acid sequence: CASSLGWLANNEQFF. Looking up the rest from reference TRBV5-1 and TRBJ2-1 gives the full variable domain: KAGVTQTPRYLIKTRGQQVTLSCSPISGHRSVSWYQQTPGQGLQFLFEYFSETQRNKGNFPGRFSGRQFSNSRSEMNVSTLELGDSALYLCASSLGWLANNEQFFGPGTRLTVL.